The 14 T cell receptor beta chains below all came from one sample that was sequenced in a study of T cell responses to AZD1222 COVID-19 vaccine. The table came from immunoSEQ multiplex PCR; TCRdb's copy has only in-frame clones and leaves some out. This table holds roughly 250,000 clones, about 92% found once. Sequences were derived from peripheral blood, sampled on day 0 of AZD1222 vaccination. These receptors originate from an adult in good health.

The chain combines TRBV4-1 with TRBJ2-1; no clear D gene. Germline V lookup: CDR1 MGHRA, CDR2 YSYEKL. Trimming stripped 3 bases from V and 1 base from J, with 16 bases between. The CDR3 runs 17 residues. For the CDR3, the DNA is TGCGCCAGCAGCCATACTCTACGTAGGTTATCCTACAATGAGCAGTTCTTC. Protein: CASSHTLRRLSYNEQFF.

The rearrangement uses TRBV27 and TRBJ2-1; D might be TRBD2 (6 bases). The CDR3 runs 16 residues. Germline V gene lookup returns CDR1 MNHEY and CDR2 SMNVEV (reference sequence). Between the trimmed V and J ends, which lost 5 bases and 0 bases, there was a span of 14 bases. CDR3: CASSPPGTFSYNEQFF. The DNA for the CDR3 is TGTGCCAGCAGTCCCCCCGGGACTTTCTCCTACAATGAGCAGTTCTTC.

This chain joins TRBV28 and TRBJ2-7; no definite D call. Deletions cut 3 bases from V and 6 bases from J, with 12 bases between. The CDR3 sequence is 13 residues long. CDR1 is MDHEN, CDR2 SYDVKM, per germline. CDR3 coding DNA: TGTGCCAGCAGTTTGGCCCCAGGTCGCGAGCAGTACTTC. This codes for CASSLAPGREQYF.

The V and J genes are TRBV7-2 and TRBJ2-3, with D unresolved. CDR1 is SGHTA, CDR2 FQGNSA, per germline. V was clipped by 3 bases and J by 1 base, with 2 bases between them. This CDR3 is built from 12 residues. The CDR3 loop reads CASSFGTDTQYF. The CDR3 DNA reads TGTGCCAGCAGCTTTGGCACAGATACGCAGTATTTT.

J is TRBJ1-1 and V is TRBV5-1; 8 bases are shared with TRBD1. J lost 4 bases, V lost 3 bases, and 2 bases had no gene match. Germline values: CDR1 SGHRS, CDR2 YFSETQ. The CDR3 runs to 13 residues. Here the CDR3 DNA reads TGCGCCAGCAGCTACAGGGGGGCCACTGAAGCTTTCTTT. Encoded protein: CASSYRGATEAFF.

The rearrangement joins TRBV5-1 to TRBJ2-2, with 10 bases matching TRBD2. The J segment lost 6 bases and the V segment lost 0 bases, leaving 5 bases of the junction unmatched. The CDR3 length is 16 residues. The germline V gene has CDR1 SGHRS and CDR2 YFSETQ. CDR3 region: CASSLGLAGVAGELFF. The CDR3 DNA follows: TGCGCCAGCAGCTTGGGGCTAGCGGGGGTCGCCGGGGAGCTGTTTTTT.

The V gene is TRBV5-6, the J gene TRBJ2-1; D is uncertain. The CDR3 has 12 amino acids. Germline V CDR1 and CDR2: SGHDT, YYEEEE. The germline V and J ends were trimmed by 2 bases and 6 bases, with 6 bases remaining between them. This CDR3 is CASSFVLNEQFF. In DNA, the CDR3 is TGTGCCAGCAGCTTTGTTCTCAATGAGCAGTTCTTC.

This clone was recorded only once. Written as DNA, the CDR3 is TGTGCCAGCTCACCGACCAGGGATCCAGATACGCAGTATTTT. Its protein product is CASSPTRDPDTQYF. The V gene is TRBV18, the J gene TRBJ2-3, with D possibly being TRBD1 (5 bases). From germline, CDR1 is KGHSH and CDR2 LQKENI. Between the trimmed V and J ends, which lost 3 bases and 4 bases, there was a span of 11 bases. The CDR3 runs 14 residues.

The rearrangement joins TRBV10-2 to TRBJ2-7; 8 bases agree with TRBD1. Losses at the gene ends were 7 bases for V and 5 bases for J; bases not matched to a gene: 7. CDR3 size: 13 residues. Germline CDR1 reads WSHSY; CDR2 reads SAAADI. The CDR3 nucleotides are TGCGCCAGCAAGGTTCCACAGGGGGACGAGCAGTACTTC. Translation gives CASKVPQGDEQYF.

This chain links TRBV7-9 with TRBJ2-2; D gene unclear. Germline CDR1 is SEHNR and CDR2 is FQNEAQ (reference sequence). CDR3 size: 14 residues. The V gene lost 3 bases and the J gene lost 4 bases, with 9 bases spanning the gap. The CDR3: CASSFQLTTGELFF. CDR3 bases: TGTGCCAGCAGCTTTCAGCTCACCACCGGGGAGCTGTTTTTT.

CDR3 bases: TGTGCCAGCTCACGAGAGGGGTCTTCACCCCTCCACTTT. It translates to CASSREGSSPLHF. The V and J genes are TRBV18 and TRBJ1-6; possibly TRBD1 for D (5 bases). This CDR3 is 13 amino acids long. V lost 4 bases to trimming and J lost 9 bases, with 10 bases between them. CDR1 and CDR2 from the germline V gene are KGHSH and LQKENI.

This chain links TRBV7-3 with TRBJ2-1; 14 nucleotides agree with TRBD2. The germline V gene encodes CDR1 SGHTA and CDR2 FQGTGA. J was trimmed by 8 bases and V by 4 bases; bases with no gene match: 1. The CDR3 runs to 14 residues. The CDR3 is CASSSGLAGDEQFF. The DNA of the CDR3 is TGTGCCAGCAGCTCGGGACTAGCGGGAGATGAGCAGTTCTTC.

V usage is TRBV6-1 and J usage is TRBJ2-2, with D perhaps assigned TRBD1 or TRBD2 (5 bases each). This CDR3 region has 13 residues. Trimming shortened V by 6 bases and J by 4 bases, and 9 bases separated the two germline ends. Germline V gene data show CDR1 as MNHNS and CDR2 as SASEGT. The CDR3 region is CASSLGPTGELFF. CDR3 in DNA: TGTGCCAGCAGCCTGGGACCCACCGGGGAGCTGTTTTTT.

The rearrangement joins TRBV6-5 to TRBJ2-1; 7 nucleotides line up with TRBD2. V lost 2 bases to trimming and J lost 8 bases; unmatched junction nucleotides: 12. The CDR3 extends over 16 amino acids. CDR1 MNHEY and CDR2 SVGAGI come from the germline V gene. The CDR3 DNA reads TGTGCCAGCAGTTACCCCGGGACTAAAACGGGTCATGAGCAGTTCTTC. Translated, it gives CASSYPGTKTGHEQFF.